These 16 T cell receptor beta chains were all obtained from the same sample, sequenced in a study of Graves' ophthalmopathy and Graves' hyperthyroidism. The study amplified TCR beta CDR3 regions using RNA transcripts. RT-PCR with HTBI primers came first, then second-round multiplex PCR. TCRdb recomputed calls from the multiplex PCR reads with MiXCR, one row per CDR3 protein. The sample comprises about 700,000 distinct CDR3 sequences, 40% of which are singletons, and approximately 46% rests with the top ten. The sequencing sample was made of peripheral blood. The origin of the receptors is an adult man with Graves' ophthalmopathy.

Of note for this clonotype: This may arise from a read error, as a much more abundant clone is one base away. The chain combines TRBV2 with TRBJ1-2; tentative D call: TRBD1 (6 bases). Trimming took off 6 bases at V and 9 bases at J, with 17 bases between the two ends. CDR3 length: 13 amino acids. From germline, CDR1 is SNHLY and CDR2 FYNNEI. The CDR3 sequence is CASSIIKQGRYTF. For the CDR3, the DNA is TGTGCCAGCAGCATCATCAAACAGGGACGCTACACCTTC. The variable domain in full, completed from reference TRBV2 and TRBJ1-2, reads EPEVTQTPSHQVTQMGQEVILRCVPISNHLYFYWYRQILGQKVEFLVSFYNNEISEKSEIFDDQFSVERPDGSNFTLKIRSTKLEDSAMYFCASSIIKQGRYTFGSGTRLTVV.

The table lists this clonotype with a count of one. This chain connects TRBV7-3 to TRBJ1-1; TRBD1 matches 8 bases. Per germline, CDR1 SGHTA and CDR2 FQGTGA. With 8 bases clipped from V and 5 bases from J, the junction kept 4 bases outside the gene matches. The CDR3 length is 12 residues. CDR3 sequence: CASGTGGTEAFF. CDR3 nucleotides: TGTGCCAGCGGTACAGGGGGAACTGAAGCTTTCTTT. Supplemented by reference TRBV7-3 and TRBJ1-1, the full variable domain reads GAGVSQTPSNKVTEKGKYVELRCDPISGHTALYWYRQSLGQGPEFLIYFQGTGAADDSGLPNDRFFAVRPEGSVSTLKIQRTERGDSAVYLCASGTGGTEAFFGQGTRLTVV.

This clonotype was detected many times. V is TRBV29-1 and J is TRBJ1-1; 7 nucleotides line up with TRBD1. Germline lookup yields CDR1 SQVTM and CDR2 ANQGSEA. The CDR3 is made up of 14 amino acids. Losses at the gene ends were 3 bases for V and 4 bases for J; bases not matched to a gene: 8. The CDR3 region is CSVEGDSLGTEAFF. The CDR3 region has the DNA TGCAGCGTTGAGGGGGACAGCCTGGGCACTGAAGCTTTCTTT.

To note about this clonotype: This may come from a read error, since a much larger clone is one base off. The chain recombines TRBV7-2 with TRBJ1-2; 8 positions match TRBD1. V gave up 3 bases and J gave up 6 bases; unmatched junction bases: 9. The CDR3 runs 15 residues. Germline CDR1 SGHTA, CDR2 FQGNSA. The CDR3 spells CASSFSTGVGDGYTF. The DNA of the CDR3 is TGTGCCAGCAGCTTCTCGACAGGGGTAGGGGATGGCTACACCTTC.

V usage is TRBV5-1 and J usage is TRBJ2-7; TRBD2 aligns across 9 bases. Germline loops: CDR1 SGHRS, CDR2 YFSETQ. This CDR3 contains 15 residues. V shed 4 bases, J shed 1 base, and the junction held 6 bases outside the gene matches. The CDR3 protein is CASSTIAGASYEQYF. The CDR3 DNA reads as TGCGCCAGCAGCACAATAGCGGGGGCTTCCTACGAGCAGTACTTC.

The chain has TRBV6-1 and TRBJ2-5; possible D gene TRBD2, 5 bases. Trimming removed 11 bases at V and 1 base at J, with 8 bases between. The CDR3 contains 11 residues. Germline V gene lookup returns CDR1 MNHNS and CDR2 SASEGT. The CDR3, as DNA: TGTGCCCTGCGGGCCCAAGAGACCCAGTACTTC. This sequence encodes CALRAQETQYF.

This chain joins TRBV20-1 and TRBJ1-4; D not resolved. Trimming stripped 6 bases from V and 0 bases from J, with 8 bases between. CDR3 size: 13 residues. Germline V gene lookup returns CDR1 DFQATT and CDR2 SNEGSKA (reference sequence). CDR3 protein: CSAKGPTNEKLFF. The DNA for the CDR3 is TGCAGTGCCAAGGGTCCAACTAATGAAAAACTGTTTTTT.

This clonotype was picked up many times. The rearrangement uses TRBV29-1 and TRBJ1-5, with D maybe TRBD1 (5 bases). The CDR3 is 13 amino acids. From germline, CDR1 is SQVTM and CDR2 ANQGSEA. The ends were cut back, 0 bases at V and 4 bases at J, with 7 bases in the middle. The CDR3 here is CSVEDGGNQPQHF. CDR3 sequence (DNA): TGCAGCGTTGAAGATGGGGGGAATCAGCCCCAGCATTTT. The full variable domain, with the rest looked up from reference TRBV29-1 and TRBJ1-5, is SAVISQKPSRDICQRGTSLTIQCQVDSQVTMMFWYRQQPGQSLTLIATANQGSEATYESGFVIDKFPISRPNLTFSTLTVSNMSPEDSSIYLCSVEDGGNQPQHFGDGTRLSIL.

The V and J genes are TRBV29-1 and TRBJ1-2, with D unclear. The germline V and J ends were trimmed by 8 bases and 3 bases, with 10 bases remaining between them. This CDR3 has 11 amino acids. Germline CDR1 is SQVTM and CDR2 is ANQGSEA. The CDR3 DNA sequence: TGCAGCTACGGACGGGACTATGGCTACACCTTC. Its translation: CSYGRDYGYTF.

In this sample, this clonotype turned up many times. CDR3 residues: CASSLGQGSAEAFF. As DNA, the CDR3 is TGTGCCAGCAGCCTTGGGCAGGGGTCCGCTGAAGCTTTCTTT. The chain recombines TRBV5-6 with TRBJ1-1; a weak D match, TRBD1 (6 bases). V lost 4 bases and J lost 6, with 16 bases in between. Germline V lookup: CDR1 SGHDT, CDR2 YYEEEE. CDR3 length: 14 amino acids. Variable domain in full (rest from reference TRBV5-6 and TRBJ1-1): DAGVTQSPTHLIKTRGQQVTLRCSPKSGHDTVSWYQQALGQGPQFIFQYYEEEERQRGNFPDRFSGHQFPNYSSELNVNALLLGDSALYLCASSLGQGSAEAFFGQGTRLTVV.

The CDR3 loop reads CASSLGGTEVYEQYF. The CDR3 nucleotides read TGCGCCAGCAGCTTGGGAGGGACAGAGGTCTACGAGCAGTACTTC. The chain carries TRBV5-1 and TRBJ2-7, with 7 bases aligning to TRBD1. Germline trimming cut 0 bases from V and 3 bases from J; bases unmatched to any gene: 6. CDR1 and CDR2 from the germline V gene are SGHRS and YFSETQ. This CDR3 contains 15 residues.

Only one count was recorded for this clonotype. The chain recombines TRBV10-3 with TRBJ1-2; 8 bases line up with TRBD1. CDR3 length equals 15 residues. Per the germline V gene, CDR1 is ENHRY and CDR2 is SYGVKD. J was trimmed by 8 bases and V by 5 bases; bases with no gene match: 13. CDR3 sequence (DNA): TGTGCCATCAGTTACTCGGCAGGGGGCCCTCGGGGCTACACCTTC. Its protein product is CAISYSAGGPRGYTF.

This clonotype was detected a few times. This chain connects TRBV20-1 to TRBJ2-7; TRBD2 is a possible D gene (5 bases). This CDR3 contains 11 residues. Germline assignment: CDR1 DFQATT and CDR2 SNEGSKA (reference sequence). Trimming stripped 3 bases from V and 5 bases from J, with 8 bases between. CDR3 coding DNA: TGCAGTGCTAGGGGAGCGGACGAGCAGTACTTC. Encoded protein: CSARGADEQYF.

The gene calls are TRBV14 and TRBJ1-3; perhaps TRBD1 as D (5 bases). This CDR3 spans 17 amino acids. Per the germline V gene, CDR1 is SGHDN and CDR2 is FVKESK. Trimming took 4 bases from V and 3 from J, leaving 19 bases between them. As DNA, the CDR3 is TGTGCCAGCAGCCTGATCGACAGTCACGGGGGTGGAAACACCATATATTTT. It codes for CASSLIDSHGGGNTIYF.

About this clonotype itself: Germline is not matched at one junction end, which may reflect a read error. The chain joins TRBV7-9 to TRBJ1-2; D ambiguous. Germline loops: CDR1 SEHNR, CDR2 FQNEAQ (reference sequence). The CDR3 is 14 residues long. Here the CDR3 DNA reads TGTACCAGCAGCTTAGATTTTGCTAACTATGGCTACACCTTC. This codes for CTSSLDFANYGYTF.

This clonotype showed up just a few times. Just one base apart from a much larger clone, this may be a read error. The rearrangement uses TRBV6-5 and TRBJ1-6; TRBD1 matches 9 bases. Germline trimming cut 6 bases from V and 10 bases from J; bases unmatched to any gene: 7. This CDR3 has 14 residues. The germline V gene has CDR1 MNHEY and CDR2 SVGAGI. CDR3: CASRIQGARSPLHF. CDR3 DNA sequence: TGTGCCAGCAGGATACAGGGGGCTCGGTCACCCCTCCACTTT.